This T cell receptor beta chain came from a study of shared clonotypes between healthy human individuals. Study conclusions and caveats: Shared clonotypes across all four donors exceeded non-shared ones in generation probability.

The CDR3 has 15 residues. In germline, CDR1 is LNHNV, CDR2 YYDKDF (reference sequence). Trimming shortened V by 5 bases and J by 3 bases, and 17 bases separated the two germline ends. TCRdb's copy holds only in-frame clones and misses some; the assay was immunoSEQ multiplex PCR. The profile covers hundreds of thousands of clones, with around 90% appearing a single time and about 16% taken by the ten largest. The count of this clone is one. Its target is unknown. The sample comprised memory CD8+ T cells sorted from blood. Noted subset: CD45RO+ cells pooled with CCR7-negative TemRA cells. This chain joins TRBV15 and TRBJ2-7; a weak D match, TRBD1 (5 bases). This TCR came from a man between 18 and 35 years old in good health. CDR3 amino acids: CATSDSPEVIYEQYF. In nucleotides, the CDR3 is TGTGCCACCAGCGACAGCCCAGAGGTAATCTACGAGCAGTACTTC.